The clone carrying this T cell receptor (beta chain) was seen only once. The CDR3 consists of 14 residues. The germline gives CDR1 LNHDA, CDR2 SQIVND (reference sequence). The V end lost 5 bases, the J end lost 8 bases, and 16 bases lay between the germline ends. Original processing notes: Estimation of nucleated cell counts relied on the amplification of reference gene primers. Clones were sequenced by immunoSEQ multiplex PCR, and TCRdb holds only the in-frame ones, with some missing. V and J calls plus clone size are reproduced from that table; the DNA served to infer D and trimming. Of hundreds of thousands of clones in the sample, roughly 87% were seen once. This record comes from a study of blood T cell repertoires in COVID-19. Study-wide background: PBMCs, B-cell-depleted T cells, or T cells provided the cDNA or gDNA that made up the material.

The chain uses TRBV19 and TRBJ2-1, with D possibly matching TRBD2 (5 bases). Sequences were obtained from PBMCs or T cells enriched from blood (not recorded which). This TCR derives from a woman under 30 with acute COVID-19. Here the CDR3 reads CASSPIGEIDEQFF. The CDR3 region has the DNA TGTGCCAGTAGTCCTATTGGGGAGATCGATGAGCAGTTCTTC.